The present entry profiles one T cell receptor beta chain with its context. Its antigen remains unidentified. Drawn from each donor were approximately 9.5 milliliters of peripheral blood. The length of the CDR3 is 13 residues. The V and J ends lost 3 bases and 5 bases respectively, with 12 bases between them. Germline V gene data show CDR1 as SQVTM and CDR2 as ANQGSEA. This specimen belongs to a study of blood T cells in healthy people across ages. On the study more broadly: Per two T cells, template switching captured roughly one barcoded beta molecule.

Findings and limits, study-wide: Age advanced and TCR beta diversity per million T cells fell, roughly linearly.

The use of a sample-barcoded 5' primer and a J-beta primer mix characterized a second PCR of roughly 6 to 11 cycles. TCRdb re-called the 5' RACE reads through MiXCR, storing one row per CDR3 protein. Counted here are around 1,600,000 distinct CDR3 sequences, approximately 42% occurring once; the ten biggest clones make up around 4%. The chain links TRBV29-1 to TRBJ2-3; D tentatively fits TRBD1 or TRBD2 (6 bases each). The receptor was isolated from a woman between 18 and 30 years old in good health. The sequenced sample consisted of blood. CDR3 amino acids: CSVDGGLQDTQYF. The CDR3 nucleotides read TGCAGCGTTGACGGGGGCCTGCAAGATACGCAGTATTTT.